The 3 T cell receptor beta chains below come from one sample, sequenced in a study of T cells in Graves' hyperthyroidism and ophthalmopathy. TCR beta CDR3 region amplification was performed from RNA transcripts. HTBI primers were the set used in a first-round RT-PCR of the TCR CDR3. TCRdb independently ran MiXCR on the multiplex PCR reads; one entry per CDR3 protein. The sample has roughly 250,000 distinct CDR3 sequences; over 15% are singletons. The sequenced sample was blood. These receptors all come from a woman under 30 with Graves' ophthalmopathy.

The chain has TRBV29-1 and TRBJ2-7; D may be TRBD1 (5 bases). Trimming left V 2 bases short and J 4 bases short, with 12 bases between. Germline CDR1 is SQVTM and CDR2 is ANQGSEA. The CDR3 is made up of 13 amino acids. Here the CDR3 reads CSVELGDGYEQYF. The CDR3 DNA sequence: TGCAGCGTTGAATTAGGGGATGGTTACGAGCAGTACTTC.

This clonotype was seen at least ten times. The J gene is TRBJ1-2, the V gene TRBV20-1; D ambiguous. There are 13 residues in the CDR3. Trimming removed 4 bases from V and 6 bases from J, with 15 bases in between. Germline assignment: CDR1 DFQATT and CDR2 SNEGSKA (reference sequence). This CDR3 reads CSAMAPTPDGYTF. The DNA of the CDR3 is TGCAGTGCTATGGCCCCTACCCCTGATGGCTACACCTTC.

This clonotype was counted a single time. The chain joins TRBV28 to TRBJ2-7, with 9 nucleotides matching TRBD1. CDR1 and CDR2 (germline): MDHEN, SYDVKM. The CDR3 is made up of 16 amino acids. The ends lost 4 bases at V and 2 bases at J; junction bases unmatched: 9. In DNA, the CDR3 is TGTGCCAGCAGTTCTCTCGGGACAGGGCGCCCCTACGAGCAGTACTTC. Amino acid sequence: CASSSLGTGRPYEQYF.